This passage covers 14 T cell receptor beta chains from one sample sequenced in a study of OX40 agonist ivuxolimab in advanced cancers. Library method: the immunoSEQ multiplex PCR assay. Entries here come from immuneACCESS through TCRdb and include only in-frame sequences with V and J called. Some clones fail to appear in such tables; in the studies checked, an unresolved V gene covers under half of the shortfall, and the cause of the remainder is unknown. This sample holds fewer than 85,000 clones; about 73% were observed only once. Of the sample, approximately 5.3% falls within the top ten clones. The starting material was CD4+ or CD8+ T cells sorted from blood, obtained in a trial of the OX40 agonist ivuxolimab. The receptors here all came from an adult with an advanced solid tumor such as melanoma, head and neck, liver or kidney cancer.

CDR3 protein: CASSQDGGGPRETQYF. CDR3 sequence (DNA): TGTGCCAGCAGCCAAGATGGGGGGGGCCCCCGAGAGACCCAGTACTTC. This chain links TRBV4-2 with TRBJ2-5, with D tentatively TRBD2 (7 bases). The length of the CDR3 is 16 residues. Germline loops: CDR1 LGHNA, CDR2 YNFKEQ. V was trimmed by 0 bases and J by 4 bases, leaving 15 bases between them.

The genes are TRBV7-9 and TRBJ1-1; 8 bases agree with TRBD1. The junction had 3 bases not matched to a gene; V was cut back by 5 bases and J by 7 bases. The CDR3 runs to 12 residues. The germline CDR1 and CDR2 sequences are SEHNR and FQNEAQ (reference sequence). CDR3 bases: TGTGCCAGCAGCGACAGGGGTGGTGAAGCTTTCTTT. It encodes CASSDRGGEAFF.

The count of this clone is one. V gene TRBV6-5 combines with J gene TRBJ1-5; 9 positions agree with TRBD1. V lost 0 bases to trimming and J lost 6 bases; unmatched junction nucleotides: 6. Germline V gene sequence: CDR1 MNHEY, CDR2 SVGAGI. This CDR3 comprises 16 residues. The CDR3 bases are TGTGCCAGCAGTTACTCTTGGGACAGGGAAGGTCAGCCCCAGCATTTT. Protein product: CASSYSWDREGQPQHF.

This chain joins TRBV9 and TRBJ2-1, with 13 bases lining up with TRBD2. J gave up 6 bases and V 4 bases, and 7 bases lay outside the gene matches. Per germline, CDR1 SGDLS and CDR2 YYNGEE. This CDR3 has 16 amino acids. The CDR3 bases are TGTGCCAGCAGCACCCGACTAGCGGGAGGTGTCAATGAGCAGTTCTTC. Translation gives CASSTRLAGGVNEQFF. Together with reference TRBV9 and TRBJ2-1, the CDR3 gives the full variable domain: DSGVTQTPKHLITATGQRVTLRCSPRSGDLSVYWYQQSLDQGLQFLIQYYNGEERAKGNILERFSAQQFPDLHSELNLSSLELGDSALYFCASSTRLAGGVNEQFFGPGTRLTVL.

This clone was detected once. The rearrangement links TRBV27 to TRBJ1-6, with D perhaps TRBD1 (6 bases). Germline CDR1 is MNHEY and CDR2 is SMNVEV (reference sequence). The V gene lost 7 bases and the J gene lost 6 bases, with 13 bases spanning the gap. This CDR3 is 14 amino acids long. Here the CDR3 DNA reads TGTGCCAGCAAACTGGGACATTCTAATTCACCCCTCCACTTT. It yields the protein CASKLGHSNSPLHF.

The chain combines TRBV10-2 with TRBJ1-2; no definite D call. Deletions cut 4 bases from V and 3 bases from J, with 3 bases between. Germline V gene sequence: CDR1 WSHSY, CDR2 SAAADI. The CDR3 loop spans 11 amino acids. The CDR3 nucleotides read TGCGCCAGCAGTGCAGACTATGGCTACACCTTC. It yields the protein CASSADYGYTF.

This clone was found a few times. This sequence joins TRBV5-4 and TRBJ2-1; tentatively, D is TRBD2 (7 bases). The germline V and J ends were trimmed by 3 bases and 5 bases, with 15 bases remaining between them. The CDR3 has 15 amino acids. The germline CDR1 and CDR2 sequences are SGHNT and YYREEE (reference sequence). CDR3 nucleotides: TGTGCCAGCAGCTCAACTGGGGGGGGGCACAATGAGCAGTTCTTC. Translating it yields CASSSTGGGHNEQFF.

The sample holds a few counts of this clone. V gene TRBV5-1 combines with J gene TRBJ2-2; D remains unclear. The CDR3 sequence is 15 residues long. The V gene lost 3 bases and the J gene lost 4 bases, with 13 bases spanning the gap. CDR1 SGHRS and CDR2 YFSETQ come from the germline V gene. The CDR3 nucleotides are TGCGCCAGCAGCTCGGATAGCTTCCTCACCGGGGAGCTGTTTTTT. It translates to CASSSDSFLTGELFF.

V is TRBV6-1 and J is TRBJ2-7; D assignment may be TRBD1 or TRBD2 (5 bases each). Germline CDR1 is MNHNS and CDR2 is SASEGT. Trimming removed 5 bases from V and 6 bases from J, with 8 bases in between. This CDR3 comprises 11 residues. CDR3 coding DNA: TGTGCCAGCAGTCGAGGGGCCGAGCAGTACTTC. This gives the protein CASSRGAEQYF.

This chain connects TRBV19 to TRBJ1-1, with D uncertain. Deletions cut 3 bases from V and 3 bases from J, with 8 bases between. The germline gives CDR1 LNHDA, CDR2 SQIVND (reference sequence). There are 13 residues in the CDR3. The CDR3 DNA sequence: TGTGCCAGTAGTATTTCCCCCTACACTGAAGCTTTCTTT. Protein sequence: CASSISPYTEAFF.

V and J are TRBV19 and TRBJ1-1; D is uncertain. CDR1 LNHDA and CDR2 SQIVND come from the germline V gene (reference sequence). The CDR3 sequence is 14 residues long. V was cut by 4 bases and J by 0 bases, with 9 bases left in between. CDR3 nucleotide sequence: TGTGCCAGTAGTAAGACCAATATGAACACTGAAGCTTTCTTT. Its protein is CASSKTNMNTEAFF.

Regarding this clone: The same CDR3 is also encoded by other DNA sequences in this sample. The V call is TRBV7-2, the J call TRBJ2-7, with D tentatively TRBD2 (5 bases). With 0 bases removed from V and 3 bases from J, the gap between germline ends came to 12 bases. The CDR3 contains 15 residues. Germline V CDR1 and CDR2: SGHTA, FQGNSA. The CDR3 DNA is TGTGCCAGCAGCTTAGCAGGCGGGCAGAACTACGAGCAGTACTTC. Translation gives CASSLAGGQNYEQYF.

This clone was seen more than once but under ten times. CDR3 sequence: CAINPGQDQETQYF. CDR3 sequence (DNA): TGTGCCATCAATCCGGGACAGGATCAAGAGACCCAGTACTTC. The chain couples TRBV10-3 to TRBJ2-5; 8 bases fit TRBD1. This CDR3 has 14 residues. The ends lost 7 bases at V and 2 bases at J; junction bases unmatched: 6. From germline, CDR1 is ENHRY and CDR2 SYGVKD.

The gene calls are TRBV5-5 and TRBJ2-6; D unclear. Trimming removed 0 bases at V and 2 bases at J, with 3 bases between. The CDR3 covers 14 residues. Germline V gene data show CDR1 as SGHKS and CDR2 as YYEKEE (reference sequence). The CDR3 here is CASSLAPGANVLTF. The DNA for the CDR3 is TGTGCCAGCAGCTTGGCGCCTGGGGCCAACGTCCTGACTTTC.